This section outlines one TCR beta chain sequence together with its context. Its antigen is currently unknown. The study ran its PCR with 60 Vbeta and 13 Jbeta primers. TCRdb's copy holds only in-frame clones and misses some; the assay was immunoSEQ multiplex PCR. The table records roughly 120,000 clones, around 80% of them present only once. This entry belongs to a study of cytomegalovirus exposure and HLA in healthy donors. General study results and limits: A previous analysis found most TCR beta V segments productive roughly 87% or roughly 30% of the time. The authors judged a highly shared variant cluster likely a sequencing artifact. HLA allele associations emerged for some 16,000 TCR beta sequences in a later analysis, at 0.05 false discovery rate.

The sequencing sample was made of PBMCs. This TCR was recovered from a woman between 18 and 29 years old in good health and CMV-seropositive.

DNA for the CDR3: TGCGCCAGCAGTGAAGCGGGGAATTTCGCAGATACGCAGTATTTT. This sequence encodes CASSEAGNFADTQYF. The chain couples TRBV10-1 to TRBJ2-3; TRBD2 aligns across 7 bases. Germline V gene lookup returns CDR1 WNHNN and CDR2 SYGVQD (reference sequence). This CDR3 is 15 amino acids long. Losses at the gene ends were 3 bases for V and 4 bases for J; bases not matched to a gene: 7.